The rows below give T cell receptor beta chains drawn from one sample of a study of beta chain features in type 1 diabetes. Profiling relied on immunoSEQ multiplex PCR, and the TCRdb table lists in-frame clones only, not all of them. The repertoire consists of almost 350,000 clones, with approximately 9.7% occurring once and the leading ten covering around 1%. The sample consisted of central memory CD4+ T cells from blood. The receptors here all came from a man under 40 with type 1 diabetes. The CDR3 runs from the conserved cysteine through the conserved F or W. The D gene is left open where the match is weak. Rows may omit the clone size; those that give it use once, few, many or a size class.

v_call: TRBV30; d_call: .; j_call: TRBJ2-5; clone_size: few; cdr3_aa: CAWSSKETQYF; cdr3_nt: TGTGCCTGGAGTTCCAAAGAGACCCAGTACTTC
v_call: TRBV5-4; d_call: TRBD1; j_call: TRBJ1-3; clone_size: many; cdr3_aa: CASSSELRTGNSGNTIYF; cdr3_nt: TGTGCCAGCAGTTCTGAGTTGAGGACAGGCAACTCTGGAAACACCATATATTTT
v_call: TRBV7-2; d_call: .; j_call: TRBJ1-5; clone_size: .; cdr3_aa: CASSWGGNQPQHF; cdr3_nt: TGTGCCAGCAGCTGGGGCGGCAATCAGCCCCAGCATTTT
v_call: TRBV5-6; d_call: .; j_call: TRBJ1-2; clone_size: few; cdr3_aa: CASSVGRSNYGYTF; cdr3_nt: TGTGCCAGCAGCGTGGGGCGTTCTAACTATGGCTACACCTTC
v_call: TRBV28; d_call: TRBD2; j_call: TRBJ2-4; clone_size: .; cdr3_aa: CASINSGGLAKNIQYF; cdr3_nt: TGTGCCAGCATTAATAGCGGGGGGCTAGCCAAAAACATTCAGTACTTC
v_call: TRBV2; d_call: .; j_call: TRBJ1-6; clone_size: many; cdr3_aa: CASSWDRNSPLHF; cdr3_nt: TGTGCCAGCAGTTGGGACCGAAATTCACCCCTCCACTTT
v_call: TRBV6-5; d_call: .; j_call: TRBJ2-7; clone_size: few; cdr3_aa: CASSYRQEQYF; cdr3_nt: TGTGCCAGCAGTTATCGTCAGGAGCAGTACTTC
v_call: TRBV5-1; d_call: .; j_call: TRBJ2-1; clone_size: .; cdr3_aa: CASSLRGSTSPGYNEQFF; cdr3_nt: TGCGCCAGCAGCTTGCGGGGTTCTACCTCCCCAGGGTACAATGAGCAGTTCTTC
v_call: TRBV29-1; d_call: TRBD2; j_call: TRBJ2-1; clone_size: .; cdr3_aa: CSGAGTSSYNEQFF; cdr3_nt: TGCAGCGGTGCCGGGACTAGCTCCTACAATGAGCAGTTCTTC
v_call: TRBV9; d_call: TRBD2; j_call: TRBJ2-3; clone_size: few; cdr3_aa: CASSVGVAGETDTQYF; cdr3_nt: TGTGCCAGCAGCGTAGGAGTAGCGGGGGAAACAGATACGCAGTATTTT
v_call: TRBV7-9; d_call: .; j_call: TRBJ1-1; clone_size: many; cdr3_aa: CASSFSNTEAFF; cdr3_nt: TGTGCCAGCAGCTTTAGTAACACTGAAGCTTTCTTT
v_call: TRBV2; d_call: .; j_call: TRBJ2-3; clone_size: few; cdr3_aa: CASSRQTDTQYF; cdr3_nt: TGTGCCAGCAGTCGACAGACAGATACGCAGTATTTT
v_call: TRBV25-1; d_call: TRBD2; j_call: TRBJ2-5; clone_size: few; cdr3_aa: CASSAGLAGGPQETQYF; cdr3_nt: TGTGCCAGCAGTGCCGGACTAGCGGGGGGGCCTCAGGAGACCCAGTACTTC
v_call: TRBV5-4; d_call: TRBD2; j_call: TRBJ2-1; clone_size: few; cdr3_aa: CASSSLAGGDEQFF; cdr3_nt: TGTGCCAGCAGCTCCCTCGCGGGGGGAGATGAGCAGTTCTTC
v_call: TRBV28; d_call: .; j_call: TRBJ2-5; clone_size: few; cdr3_aa: CASGQYETQYF; cdr3_nt: TGTGCCAGCGGACAGTATGAGACCCAGTACTTC
v_call: TRBV4-3; d_call: .; j_call: TRBJ2-7; clone_size: few; cdr3_aa: CASSQDRGTPSEQYF; cdr3_nt: TGCGCCAGCAGCCAAGATAGGGGGACCCCCTCCGAGCAGTACTTC
v_call: TRBV11-2; d_call: .; j_call: TRBJ1-4; clone_size: few; cdr3_aa: CASAYGGMGEKLFF; cdr3_nt: TGTGCCAGCGCCTATGGTGGTATGGGTGAAAAACTGTTTTTT
v_call: TRBV9; d_call: .; j_call: TRBJ1-2; clone_size: .; cdr3_aa: CASSVTGGDGYTF; cdr3_nt: TGTGCCAGCAGCGTAACCGGGGGTGATGGCTACACCTTC
v_call: TRBV5-6; d_call: TRBD2; j_call: TRBJ2-3; clone_size: many; cdr3_aa: CASNPIAGASRDTQYF; cdr3_nt: TGTGCCAGCAACCCTATAGCGGGGGCTTCAAGGGATACGCAGTATTTT
v_call: TRBV7-2; d_call: .; j_call: TRBJ1-3; clone_size: .; cdr3_aa: CASSLDDMSGNTIYF; cdr3_nt: TGTGCCAGCAGCTTAGACGACATGTCTGGAAACACCATATATTTT
v_call: TRBV5-4; d_call: .; j_call: TRBJ2-7; clone_size: few; cdr3_aa: CASSQGSGRGYYEQYF; cdr3_nt: TGTGCCAGCAGTCAAGGGAGCGGCAGGGGATACTACGAGCAGTACTTC
v_call: TRBV27; d_call: TRBD1; j_call: TRBJ1-1; clone_size: .; cdr3_aa: CASSFRAGGGTEAFF; cdr3_nt: TGTGCCAGCAGTTTCAGGGCAGGGGGAGGGACTGAAGCTTTCTTT
v_call: TRBV7-9; d_call: .; j_call: TRBJ2-5; clone_size: many; cdr3_aa: CASSSAYGKSETQYF; cdr3_nt: TGTGCCAGCAGCTCCGCTTATGGAAAATCGGAGACCCAGTACTTC
v_call: TRBV4-3; d_call: .; j_call: TRBJ2-1; clone_size: medium-sized; cdr3_aa: CASSQSGGRGYHEQFF; cdr3_nt: TGCGCCAGCAGCCAATCGGGCGGAAGGGGCTACCATGAGCAGTTCTTC
v_call: TRBV7-2; d_call: .; j_call: TRBJ1-1; clone_size: few; cdr3_aa: CASTPWVNTEAFF; cdr3_nt: TGTGCCAGCACCCCGTGGGTGAACACTGAAGCTTTCTTT
v_call: TRBV28; d_call: TRBD1; j_call: TRBJ1-1; clone_size: few; cdr3_aa: CASSLGTGDTEAFF; cdr3_nt: TGTGCCAGCAGTTTAGGGACAGGGGACACTGAAGCTTTCTTT
v_call: TRBV5-6; d_call: TRBD1; j_call: TRBJ1-1; clone_size: .; cdr3_aa: CASSPDRVAEAFF; cdr3_nt: TGTGCCAGCAGTCCCGACAGGGTGGCTGAAGCTTTCTTT
v_call: TRBV2; d_call: .; j_call: TRBJ2-5; clone_size: few; cdr3_aa: CASMRAGETQYF; cdr3_nt: TGTGCCAGCATGAGAGCAGGGGAGACCCAGTACTTC
v_call: TRBV9; d_call: TRBD2; j_call: TRBJ2-7; clone_size: few; cdr3_aa: CASSPIAGEQYF; cdr3_nt: TGTGCCAGCAGCCCTATAGCGGGCGAGCAGTACTTC
v_call: TRBV28; d_call: .; j_call: TRBJ1-5; clone_size: .; cdr3_aa: CASSSANQPQHF; cdr3_nt: TGTGCCAGCAGTTCGGCGAATCAGCCCCAGCATTTT
v_call: TRBV7-9; d_call: TRBD1; j_call: TRBJ2-7; clone_size: many; cdr3_aa: CASSPKDRTYEQYF; cdr3_nt: TGTGCCAGCAGCCCAAAGGACAGGACCTACGAGCAGTACTTC
v_call: TRBV7-2; d_call: TRBD2; j_call: TRBJ2-5; clone_size: .; cdr3_aa: CASSPGLTAGQETQYF; cdr3_nt: TGTGCCAGCAGCCCCGGTTTGACAGCGGGGCAAGAGACCCAGTACTTC
v_call: TRBV5-1; d_call: .; j_call: TRBJ2-1; clone_size: .; cdr3_aa: CASSSGSYSEQFF; cdr3_nt: TGCGCCAGCAGCTCCGGCAGTTACAGTGAGCAGTTCTTC
v_call: TRBV29-1; d_call: .; j_call: TRBJ1-2; clone_size: .; cdr3_aa: CSVVFLEGVGYTF; cdr3_nt: TGCAGCGTTGTATTCCTCGAGGGGGTCGGCTACACCTTC
v_call: TRBV5-1; d_call: .; j_call: TRBJ1-1; clone_size: few; cdr3_aa: CASSFTSDRNTEAFF; cdr3_nt: TGCGCCAGCAGCTTCACTTCGGACAGGAACACTGAAGCTTTCTTT
v_call: TRBV29-1; d_call: .; j_call: TRBJ2-7; clone_size: .; cdr3_aa: CSVADTYQQYF; cdr3_nt: TGCAGCGTTGCCGATACCTACCAGCAGTACTTC
v_call: TRBV6-6; d_call: .; j_call: TRBJ2-5; clone_size: .; cdr3_aa: CASSRDGQETQYF; cdr3_nt: TGTGCCAGCAGCCGCGACGGACAAGAGACCCAGTACTTC
v_call: TRBV6-1; d_call: .; j_call: TRBJ1-1; clone_size: many; cdr3_aa: CASSSEGGRGGTAFF; cdr3_nt: TGTGCCAGCAGCTCCGAGGGGGGCAGGGGAGGAACTGCTTTCTTT